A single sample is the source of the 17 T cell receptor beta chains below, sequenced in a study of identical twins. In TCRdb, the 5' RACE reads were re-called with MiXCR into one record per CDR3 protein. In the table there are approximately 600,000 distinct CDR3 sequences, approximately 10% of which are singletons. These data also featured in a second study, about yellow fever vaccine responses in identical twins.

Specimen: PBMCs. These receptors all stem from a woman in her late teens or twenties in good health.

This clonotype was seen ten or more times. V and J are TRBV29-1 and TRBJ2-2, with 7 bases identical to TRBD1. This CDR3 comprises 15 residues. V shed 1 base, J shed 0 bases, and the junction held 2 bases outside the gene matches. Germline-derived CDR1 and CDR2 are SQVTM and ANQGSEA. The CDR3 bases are TGCAGCGTTGAAGGGGGGACAGCGAACACCGGGGAGCTGTTTTTT. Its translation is CSVEGGTANTGELFF.

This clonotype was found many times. CDR3 bases: TGTGCCAGCAGCTTAAGCAGGGGACCCTACAATGAGCAGTTCTTC. Protein sequence: CASSLSRGPYNEQFF. This chain uses TRBV7-6 with TRBJ2-1, with D tentatively TRBD1 (6 bases). The ends were cut back, 2 bases at V and 2 bases at J, with 10 bases in the middle. Germline V gene lookup returns CDR1 SGHVS and CDR2 FNYEAQ. The CDR3 contains 15 residues. The complete variable domain, with remaining parts taken from reference TRBV7-6 and TRBJ2-1, reads GAGVSQSPRYKVTKRGQDVALRCDPISGHVSLYWYRQALGQGPEFLTYFNYEAQQDKSGLPNDRFSAERPEGSISTLTIQRTEQRDSAMYRCASSLSRGPYNEQFFGPGTRLTVL.

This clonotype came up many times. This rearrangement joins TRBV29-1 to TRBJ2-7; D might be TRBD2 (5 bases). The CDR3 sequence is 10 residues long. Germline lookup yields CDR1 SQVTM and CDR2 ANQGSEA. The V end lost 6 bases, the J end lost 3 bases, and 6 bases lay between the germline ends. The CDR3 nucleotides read TGCAGCGTCCGGGACTACGAGCAGTACTTC. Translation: CSVRDYEQYF.

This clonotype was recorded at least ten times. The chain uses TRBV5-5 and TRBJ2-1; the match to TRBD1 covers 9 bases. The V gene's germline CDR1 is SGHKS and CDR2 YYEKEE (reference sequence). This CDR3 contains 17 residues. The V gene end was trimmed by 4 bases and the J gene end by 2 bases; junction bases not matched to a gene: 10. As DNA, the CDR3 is TGTGCCAGCAGCCGGCGAACGGACAGGGGTCCCTACAATGAGCAGTTCTTC. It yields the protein CASSRRTDRGPYNEQFF.

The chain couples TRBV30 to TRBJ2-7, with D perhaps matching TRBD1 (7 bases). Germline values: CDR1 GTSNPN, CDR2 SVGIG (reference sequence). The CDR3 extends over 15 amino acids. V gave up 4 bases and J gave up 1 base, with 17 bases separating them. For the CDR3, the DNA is TGTGCCTGGACCTCCGGGGGACAGTATTCCTACGAGCAGTACTTC. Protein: CAWTSGGQYSYEQYF. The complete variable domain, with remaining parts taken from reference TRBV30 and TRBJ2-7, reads SQTIHQWPATLVQPVGSPLSLECTVEGTSNPNLYWYRQAAGRGLQLLFYSVGIGQISSEVPQNLSASRPQDRQFILSSKKLLLSDSGFYLCAWTSGGQYSYEQYFGPGTRLTVT.

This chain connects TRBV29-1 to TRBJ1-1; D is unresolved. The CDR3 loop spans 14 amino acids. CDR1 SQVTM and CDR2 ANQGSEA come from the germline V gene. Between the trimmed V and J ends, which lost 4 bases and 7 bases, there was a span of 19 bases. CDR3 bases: TGCAGCGTTGCCCCAGGAGGGAATTCCCTTGAAGCTTTCTTT. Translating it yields CSVAPGGNSLEAFF.

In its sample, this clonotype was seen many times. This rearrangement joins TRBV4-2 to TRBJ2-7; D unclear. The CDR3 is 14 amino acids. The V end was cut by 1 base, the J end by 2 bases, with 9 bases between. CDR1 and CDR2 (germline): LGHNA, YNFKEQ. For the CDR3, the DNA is TGTGCCAGCAGCCAAGCGGGTGAAGCCTACGAGCAGTACTTC. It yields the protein CASSQAGEAYEQYF.

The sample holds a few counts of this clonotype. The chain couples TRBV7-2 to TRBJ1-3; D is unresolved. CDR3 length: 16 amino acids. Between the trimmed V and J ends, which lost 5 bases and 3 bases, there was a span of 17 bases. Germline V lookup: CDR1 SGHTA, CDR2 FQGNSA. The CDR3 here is CASSPQPRGDGNTIYF. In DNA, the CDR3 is TGTGCCAGCAGCCCACAACCCCGAGGAGATGGAAACACCATATATTTT.

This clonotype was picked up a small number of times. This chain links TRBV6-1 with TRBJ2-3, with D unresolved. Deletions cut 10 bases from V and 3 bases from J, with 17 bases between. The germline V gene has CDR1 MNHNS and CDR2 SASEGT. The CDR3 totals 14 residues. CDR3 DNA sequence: TGTGCCACCACGGAGAGGAAACGGACAGATACGCAGTATTTT. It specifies CATTERKRTDTQYF.

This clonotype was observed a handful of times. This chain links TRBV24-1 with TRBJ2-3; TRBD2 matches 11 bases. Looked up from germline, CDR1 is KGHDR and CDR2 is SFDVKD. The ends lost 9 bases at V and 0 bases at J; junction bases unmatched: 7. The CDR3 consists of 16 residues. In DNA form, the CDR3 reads TGTGCCACCGGGCCTAGCGGGAGGACTAGCACAGATACGCAGTATTTT. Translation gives CATGPSGRTSTDTQYF.

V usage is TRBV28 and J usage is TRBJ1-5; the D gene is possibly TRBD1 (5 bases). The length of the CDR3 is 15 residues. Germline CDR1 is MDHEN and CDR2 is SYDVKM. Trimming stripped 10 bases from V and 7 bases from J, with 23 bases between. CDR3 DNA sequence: TGTGCCATGGGCCCTGGGATCCAGGGCTGGCAGCCCCAGCATTTT. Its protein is CAMGPGIQGWQPQHF.

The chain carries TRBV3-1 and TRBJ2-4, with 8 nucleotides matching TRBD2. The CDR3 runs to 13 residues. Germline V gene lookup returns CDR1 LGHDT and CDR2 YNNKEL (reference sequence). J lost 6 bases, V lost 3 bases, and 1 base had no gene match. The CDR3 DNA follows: TGTGCCAGCAGCCAGCGGGGGGCAAACATTCAGTACTTC. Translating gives CASSQRGANIQYF. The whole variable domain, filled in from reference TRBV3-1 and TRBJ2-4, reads DTAVSQTPKYLVTQMGNDKSIKCEQNLGHDTMYWYKQDSKKFLKIMFSYNNKELIINETVPNRFSPKSPDKAHLNLHINSLELGDSAVYFCASSQRGANIQYFGAGTRLSVL.

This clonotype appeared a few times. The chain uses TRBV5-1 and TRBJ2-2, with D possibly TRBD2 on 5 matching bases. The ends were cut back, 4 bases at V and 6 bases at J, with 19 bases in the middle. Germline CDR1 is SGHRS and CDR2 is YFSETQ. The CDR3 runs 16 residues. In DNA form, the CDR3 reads TGCGCCAGCAGCCCCCGTCCCGTGACGCGGGCCGGGGAGCTGTTTTTT. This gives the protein CASSPRPVTRAGELFF. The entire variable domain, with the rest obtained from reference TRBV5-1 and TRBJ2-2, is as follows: KAGVTQTPRYLIKTRGQQVTLSCSPISGHRSVSWYQQTPGQGLQFLFEYFSETQRNKGNFPGRFSGRQFSNSRSEMNVSTLELGDSALYLCASSPRPVTRAGELFFGEGSRLTVL.

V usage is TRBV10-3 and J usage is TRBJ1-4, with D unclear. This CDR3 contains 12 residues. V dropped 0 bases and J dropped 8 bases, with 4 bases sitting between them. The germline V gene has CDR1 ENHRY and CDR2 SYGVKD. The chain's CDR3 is CAISESGEKLFF. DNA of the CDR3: TGTGCCATCAGTGAGTCGGGGGAAAAACTGTTTTTT.

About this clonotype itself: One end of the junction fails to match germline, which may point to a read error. CDR3 nucleotides: TGTGCCATCACCGCGACAGTAGCCACCCGGGAGCTGTTTTTT. It encodes CAITATVATRELFF. The rearrangement joins TRBV10-3 to TRBJ2-2, with a possible D match to TRBD1 (5 bases). This CDR3 contains 14 residues. Germline V lookup: CDR1 ENHRY, CDR2 SYGVKD.

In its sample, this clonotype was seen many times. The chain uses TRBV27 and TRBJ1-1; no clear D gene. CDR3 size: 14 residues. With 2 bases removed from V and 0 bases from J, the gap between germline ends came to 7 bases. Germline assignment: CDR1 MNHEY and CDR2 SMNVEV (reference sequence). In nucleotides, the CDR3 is TGTGCCAGCAGTTTAGGACGGATGAACACTGAAGCTTTCTTT. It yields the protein CASSLGRMNTEAFF.

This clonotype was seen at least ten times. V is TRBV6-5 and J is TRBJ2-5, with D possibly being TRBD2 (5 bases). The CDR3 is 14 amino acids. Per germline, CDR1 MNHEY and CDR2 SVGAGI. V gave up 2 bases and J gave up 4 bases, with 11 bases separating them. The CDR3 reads CASSYASGIETQYF. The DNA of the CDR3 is TGTGCCAGCAGTTACGCATCCGGGATAGAGACCCAGTACTTC.